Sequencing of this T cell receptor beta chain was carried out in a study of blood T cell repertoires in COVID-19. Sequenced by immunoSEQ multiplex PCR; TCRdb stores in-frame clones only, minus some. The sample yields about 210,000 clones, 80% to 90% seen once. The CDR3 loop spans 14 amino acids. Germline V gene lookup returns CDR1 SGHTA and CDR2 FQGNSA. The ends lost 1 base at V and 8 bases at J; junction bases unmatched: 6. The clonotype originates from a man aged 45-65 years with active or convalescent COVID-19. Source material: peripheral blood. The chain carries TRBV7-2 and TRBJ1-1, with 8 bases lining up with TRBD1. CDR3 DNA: TGTGCCAGCAGCTTAGGGACAGGGTTTGGAGAAGCTTTCTTT. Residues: CASSLGTGFGEAFF.